Sequencing of this T cell receptor (beta chain) was carried out in a study of siplizumab effects on memory and regulatory T cells. The study, taken as a whole, reports: The Treg-derived share of mappable alloreactive CD4+ clones averaged roughly 69% with siplizumab and approximately 28% in controls. Naive T cells appeared more varied than memory cells and looked like key alloresponse contributors.

Germline values: CDR1 SEHNR, CDR2 FQNEAQ (reference sequence). The CDR3 contains 15 residues. Germline trimming cut 5 bases from V and 5 bases from J; bases unmatched to any gene: 5. Worth noting for this clone: Its antigen is not known.

Generated by immunoSEQ multiplex PCR, the TCRdb table keeps only in-frame clones and is missing some. Counted here are 90,000 to 110,000 clones, around 90% occurring once; the ten biggest clones make up under 0.75%. Sequencing was done on a sample of Tregs sorted from blood. The V call is TRBV7-9, the J call TRBJ2-2; 10 bases line up with TRBD1. The receptor comes from a human donor in good health. The CDR3 spells CASSTRDRGTGELFF. CDR3 nucleotides: TGTGCCAGCAGCACGCGGGACAGGGGTACCGGGGAGCTGTTTTTT.